This TCR beta chain appears in the sequencing data of a study of blood T cell repertoires in COVID-19. Per germline, CDR1 MNHNS and CDR2 SASEGT. The V gene end was trimmed by 1 base and the J gene end by 4 bases; junction bases not matched to a gene: 17. This CDR3 is 19 amino acids long. Profiled with immunoSEQ multiplex PCR; TCRdb holds only in-frame clones, not every one. In the table there are over 100,000 clones, over 80% of which are singletons. The chain joins TRBV6-1 to TRBJ1-2, with TRBD1 matching 8 bases. Material: peripheral blood. The sequence came from a woman aged 60-75 years with acute or convalescent COVID-19. This CDR3 is CASSEDGTGGRPRPYGYTF. The CDR3 DNA reads TGTGCCAGCAGTGAAGACGGAACAGGGGGACGACCTAGGCCCTATGGCTACACCTTC.